This TCR beta chain was documented in a study of response to subunit inactivated influenza vaccine. TCRdb re-called the RT-PCR reads with MiXCR, one entry per CDR3 protein. The data contain about 480,000 distinct CDR3 sequences, 10% to 15% of them singletons. Trimming stripped 5 bases from V and 5 bases from J, with 12 bases between. The CDR3 has 13 residues. This sequence was found in a man aged 45-60 years who received an inactivated influenza vaccine. The genes are TRBV12-3 or TRBV12-4 and TRBJ2-5, with D possibly TRBD1 on 7 matching bases. The sample here was PBMCs from blood, taken about 40 days after vaccination. The CDR3, as DNA: TGTGCCAGCAGTCAGGGGGGTACGGAGACCCAGTACTTC. As protein: CASSQGGTETQYF.